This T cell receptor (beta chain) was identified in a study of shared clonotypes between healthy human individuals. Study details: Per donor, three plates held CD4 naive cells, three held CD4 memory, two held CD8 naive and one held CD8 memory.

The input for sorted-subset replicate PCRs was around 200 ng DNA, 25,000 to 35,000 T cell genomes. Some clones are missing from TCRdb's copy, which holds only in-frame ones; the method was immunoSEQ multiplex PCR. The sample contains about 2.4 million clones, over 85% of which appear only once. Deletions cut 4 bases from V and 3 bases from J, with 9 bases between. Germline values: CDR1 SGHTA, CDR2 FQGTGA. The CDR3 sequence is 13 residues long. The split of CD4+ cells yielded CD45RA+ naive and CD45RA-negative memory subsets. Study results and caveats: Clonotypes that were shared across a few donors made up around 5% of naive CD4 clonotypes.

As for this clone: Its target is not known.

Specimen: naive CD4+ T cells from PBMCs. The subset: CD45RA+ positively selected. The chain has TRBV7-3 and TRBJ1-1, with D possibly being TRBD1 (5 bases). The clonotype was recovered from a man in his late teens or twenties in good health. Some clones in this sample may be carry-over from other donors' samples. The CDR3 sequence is CASSSTEYTEAFF. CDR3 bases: TGTGCCAGCAGCTCGACAGAGTACACTGAAGCTTTCTTT.